The 22 T cell receptor beta chains in this list originate from one sample, sequenced in a study of low-dose radiotherapy and immunotherapy resistance in tumors (dated by TCRdb to the early 2020s). The sample's time point label, in plain terms: before trial treatment. The listed sequencing device is Illumina HiSeq 2500. Superscript III and a set of TRAV- and TRBV-specific primers were used to synthesize first-strand cDNA, so that both TCRalpha and TCRbeta chains were covered. TCRs were amplified with Phusion for roughly 19 PCR cycles, with a constant-region primer paired with the adapter attached to the V primers. TCRdb passed the public sequencing reads through fastp at Q25 and MiXCR, retaining productive beta sequences. CDR3 protein sequences are deduplicated, and each keeps its most common genes and DNA. The sample table contains tens of thousands of distinct CDR3 sequences; only one count was recorded for approximately 26% of them. Approximately 7% of the sample goes to the ten largest clones.

Sequencing was performed on PBMCs, taken before treatment. The source of these receptors is a male donor with rectosigmoid adenocarcinoma.

Many counts were recorded for this clonotype. The rearrangement joins TRBV20-1 to TRBJ2-2, with 12 bases that match TRBD2. After removal of 2 bases from V and 4 bases from J, the junction contained 8 bases not matched to a gene. Looked up from germline, CDR1 is DFQATT and CDR2 is SNEGSKA (reference sequence). The CDR3 totals 17 residues. In DNA form, the CDR3 reads TGCAGTGCTAGATCCCAGACTAGCGGGAGTCCCACCGGGGAGCTGTTTTTT. Its protein is CSARSQTSGSPTGELFF.

This clonotype was seen repeatedly, ten times or more. The chain has TRBV6-2 or TRBV6-3 and TRBJ2-5; 11 positions agree with TRBD1. The CDR3 spans 14 residues. Germline trimming cut 5 bases from V and 9 bases from J; bases unmatched to any gene: 8. Looked up from germline, CDR1 is MNHEY and CDR2 is SVGEGT. The chain's CDR3 is CASSGGQGERPQYF. As DNA, the CDR3 is TGTGCCAGCAGTGGGGGACAGGGGGAGCGGCCCCAGTACTTC.

The chain uses TRBV6-2 or TRBV6-3 and TRBJ1-5, with 9 bases lining up with TRBD1. In germline, CDR1 is MNHEY, CDR2 SVGEGT. This CDR3 is built from 17 residues. With V trimmed by 6 bases and J by 0 bases, 9 bases remained unmatched. CDR3: CASRTGQGLYSNQPQHF. The CDR3 nucleotides are TGTGCCAGCAGAACGGGACAGGGACTCTATAGCAATCAGCCCCAGCATTTT.

This chain links TRBV7-2 with TRBJ2-5, with D possibly matching TRBD2 (7 bases). This CDR3 has 16 amino acids. The germline gives CDR1 SGHTA, CDR2 FQGNSA. V was clipped by 7 bases and J by 6 bases, with 24 bases between them. CDR3 sequence reads: CASTNLQGGGEQTQYF. Here the CDR3 DNA reads TGTGCCAGCACCAACCTACAGGGCGGGGGAGAGCAGACCCAGTACTTC. The whole variable domain, remainder taken from reference TRBV7-2 and TRBJ2-5, is GAGVSQSPSNKVTEKGKDVELRCDPISGHTALYWYRQSLGQGLEFLIYFQGNSAPDKSGLPSDRFSAERTGGSVSTLTIQRTQQEDSAVYLCASTNLQGGGEQTQYFGPGTRLLVL.

This clonotype was seen ten or more times. The chain links TRBV3-1 to TRBJ2-2; TRBD2 is a possible D gene (6 bases). Per germline, CDR1 LGHDT and CDR2 YNNKEL (reference sequence). V was pared by 7 bases and J by 0 bases, with 12 bases between. The CDR3 extends over 15 amino acids. CDR3 sequence reads: CASNFGGANTGELFF. The CDR3 nucleotides read TGTGCCAGCAATTTTGGAGGGGCGAACACCGGGGAGCTGTTTTTT. The full variable domain, its missing parts supplied by reference TRBV3-1 and TRBJ2-2, is DTAVSQTPKYLVTQMGNDKSIKCEQNLGHDTMYWYKQDSKKFLKIMFSYNNKELIINETVPNRFSPKSPDKAHLNLHINSLELGDSAVYFCASNFGGANTGELFFGEGSRLTVL.

The genes are TRBV28 and TRBJ2-2; possibly TRBD2 for D (6 bases). Germline-derived CDR1 and CDR2 are MDHEN and SYDVKM. V was clipped by 5 bases and J by 10 bases, with 11 bases between them. This CDR3 comprises 12 residues. This CDR3 reads CASSIGRKELFF. CDR3 coding DNA: TGTGCCAGCAGTATAGGGAGGAAGGAGCTGTTTTTT. The variable domain in full, with the rest retrieved from reference TRBV28 and TRBJ2-2, is DVKVTQSSRYLVKRTGEKVFLECVQDMDHENMFWYRQDPGLGLRLIYFSYDVKMKEKGDIPEGYSVSREKKERFSLILESASTNQTSMYLCASSIGRKELFFGEGSRLTVL.

The chain couples TRBV2 to TRBJ2-5; D perhaps matches TRBD2 (6 bases). From germline, CDR1 is SNHLY and CDR2 FYNNEI. V was shortened by 6 bases and J by 1 base, with 18 bases between the two germline ends. There are 16 residues in the CDR3. CDR3 sequence (DNA): TGTGCCAGCAGCCCCCGGAGGGTCCGTCCCCAAGAGACCCAGTACTTC. Protein product: CASSPRRVRPQETQYF. Full variable domain (rest looked up from reference TRBV2 and TRBJ2-5): EPEVTQTPSHQVTQMGQEVILRCVPISNHLYFYWYRQILGQKVEFLVSFYNNEISEKSEIFDDQFSVERPDGSNFTLKIRSTKLEDSAMYFCASSPRRVRPQETQYFGPGTRLLVL.

A few counts support this clonotype. A far more abundant clone sits one base away, making this likely a read error. V and J are TRBV18 and TRBJ2-7; D might be TRBD1 (6 bases). Trimming left V 0 bases short and J 7 bases short, with 19 bases between. CDR1 is KGHSH and CDR2 is LQKENI in the germline V gene. The CDR3 loop spans 16 amino acids. The CDR3 spells CASSPPGAVGYNEQYF. For the CDR3, the DNA is TGTGCCAGCTCACCACCGGGGGCGGTGGGCTACAATGAGCAGTACTTC.

The rearrangement links TRBV27 to TRBJ2-3; a possible D gene is TRBD1 (6 bases). Germline V gene lookup returns CDR1 MNHEY and CDR2 SMNVEV (reference sequence). V was cut by 7 bases and J by 4 bases, with 12 bases left in between. CDR3 size: 13 residues. As DNA, the CDR3 is TGTGCCAGCATTGGGGGCGCGGCAGATACGCAGTATTTT. Its translation is CASIGGAADTQYF.

This clonotype came up many times. This rearrangement joins TRBV6-5 to TRBJ1-2; 7 bases line up with TRBD1. The CDR3 spans 13 residues. V trimming: 5 bases; J trimming: 6 bases; junction bases outside the gene matches: 6. Germline V CDR1 and CDR2: MNHEY, SVGAGI. CDR3 sequence (DNA): TGTGCCAGCAGTCCTACAGGGGAAAATGGCTACACCTTC. Its translation: CASSPTGENGYTF.

This chain links TRBV2 with TRBJ2-1; D perhaps matches TRBD1 (5 bases). The CDR3 runs to 16 residues. The germline gives CDR1 SNHLY, CDR2 FYNNEI. V was pared by 1 base and J by 0 bases, with 10 bases between. CDR3 coding DNA: TGTGCCAGCAGTGAAGTAGACAGCCGCTCCTACAATGAGCAGTTCTTC. As protein: CASSEVDSRSYNEQFF.

This clonotype has a count of ten or more. The rearrangement uses TRBV5-6 and TRBJ2-5; D is unclear. Germline values: CDR1 SGHDT, CDR2 YYEEEE. The CDR3 totals 11 residues. Trimming took off 1 base at V and 5 bases at J, with 3 bases between the two ends. CDR3: CASSLSETQYF. The CDR3 DNA follows: TGTGCCAGCAGCTTGTCCGAGACCCAGTACTTC.

At least ten counts were recorded for this clonotype. V gene TRBV28 combines with J gene TRBJ2-5; D not resolved. Trimming took off 6 bases at V and 3 bases at J, with 14 bases between the two ends. The CDR3 is 14 residues long. Germline loops: CDR1 MDHEN, CDR2 SYDVKM. In DNA form, the CDR3 reads TGTGCCAGCAGGCCCCAGACCCCTGAAGAGACCCAGTACTTC. Translated: CASRPQTPEETQYF.

This clonotype was observed many times. The chain employs TRBV28 and TRBJ1-5, with TRBD1 matching 9 bases. The germline gives CDR1 MDHEN, CDR2 SYDVKM. The CDR3 contains 15 residues. V shed 6 bases and J 5 bases; nucleotides not matched to a gene: 8. CDR3 amino acids: CASRVGQGFYQPQHF. The CDR3 DNA reads TGTGCCAGCAGGGTCGGACAGGGGTTTTATCAGCCCCAGCATTTT.

Only a few counts were recorded for this clonotype. The gene calls are TRBV12-5 and TRBJ1-6; possible D gene TRBD1, 6 bases. This CDR3 is built from 16 residues. Trimming cost V 0 bases and J 10 bases, with 16 bases left between them. Germline values: CDR1 LGHNT, CDR2 FRNRAP. CDR3 protein: CASGLVLSGDGSPLHF. The DNA for the CDR3 is TGTGCTAGTGGTTTGGTACTGTCAGGGGACGGGTCACCCCTCCACTTT.

In this sample, this clonotype turned up once. This rearrangement joins TRBV6-5 to TRBJ2-7; tentative D call: TRBD1 (6 bases). The germline V gene encodes CDR1 MNHEY and CDR2 SVGAGI. The CDR3 loop spans 12 amino acids. Trimming pared 8 bases from V and 9 bases from J, leaving 17 bases between. CDR3 nucleotides: TGTGCCAGCGGCCCCCTGGTCAGGGGGCAGTACTTC. Translating it yields CASGPLVRGQYF.

This clonotype occurred a few times. Its ends do not fully match the called genes, so a read error is possible. This chain uses TRBV20-1 with TRBJ2-1; 8 bases line up with TRBD1. CDR3 length: 14 amino acids. Germline V gives CDR1 DFQATT, CDR2 SNEGSKA (reference sequence). This CDR3 is CSARASQGANEQFF. CDR3 nucleotide sequence: TGCAGTGCCAGAGCGTCCCAGGGGGCGAATGAGCAGTTCTTC.

This clonotype was detected many times. The V call is TRBV6-2 or TRBV6-3, the J call TRBJ2-7, with D possibly TRBD2 on 6 matching bases. The germline gives CDR1 MNHEY, CDR2 SVGEGT. Trimming removed 5 bases from V and 3 bases from J, with 14 bases in between. This CDR3 contains 14 residues. In nucleotides, the CDR3 is TGTGCCAGCAGTACCGGGACTTCCTACTACGAGCAGTACTTC. It encodes CASSTGTSYYEQYF.

Ten or more counts support this clonotype. V usage is TRBV27 and J usage is TRBJ2-7; TRBD1 is a possible D gene (6 bases). The CDR3 runs 14 residues. Germline V lookup: CDR1 MNHEY, CDR2 SMNVEV (reference sequence). Between the trimmed V and J ends, which lost 0 bases and 6 bases, there was a span of 12 bases. CDR3: CASSLSGRGREQYF. CDR3 sequence (DNA): TGTGCCAGCAGTTTATCGGGCAGGGGACGCGAGCAGTACTTC.

This clonotype occurred many times. The chain carries TRBV12-3 or TRBV12-4 and TRBJ2-7; D gene unclear. This CDR3 has 13 amino acids. V was trimmed by 1 base and J by 2 bases, leaving 6 bases between them. The CDR3 here is CASSLVPTYEQYF. As DNA, the CDR3 is TGTGCCAGCAGTTTAGTCCCTACCTACGAGCAGTACTTC.

This clonotype was recorded many times. The V call is TRBV19, the J call TRBJ2-7, with TRBD1 matching 9 bases. After removal of 10 bases from V and 5 bases from J, the junction contained 12 bases not matched to a gene. The CDR3 extends over 14 amino acids. The V gene's germline CDR1 is LNHDA and CDR2 SQIVND (reference sequence). CDR3 sequence (DNA): TGTGCCACCACCACCGGGACAGGGAATAACGAGCAGTACTTC. Its protein is CATTTGTGNNEQYF.

This clonotype has a count of ten or more. This chain uses TRBV12-3 or TRBV12-4 with TRBJ2-7, with D tentatively TRBD1 (5 bases). With 6 bases removed from V and 4 bases from J, the gap between germline ends came to 16 bases. There are 14 residues in the CDR3. DNA for the CDR3: TGTGCCAGCAGACAAATCCCAGGGATTTACGAGCAGTACTTC. It encodes CASRQIPGIYEQYF.